What follows are 20 T cell receptor beta chains derived from one specimen sequenced in a study of blood T cells in healthy people across ages. Alongside a J-beta primer mix, a sample-barcoded 5' primer served in a second PCR lasting roughly 7 to 11 cycles. TCRdb re-called the 5' RACE reads through MiXCR, storing one row per CDR3 protein. The sample carries about 1.6 million distinct CDR3 sequences, about 31% recorded once. Sample: blood. The source of these receptors is a young woman in good health.

The table lists this clonotype with many counts. The CDR3 nucleotides are TGTGCCACCAGTGAAAGCGGGATGAACCAAGAGACCCAGTACTTC. This codes for CATSESGMNQETQYF. The chain employs TRBV24-1 and TRBJ2-5; 7 positions agree with TRBD2. This CDR3 comprises 15 residues. CDR1 KGHDR and CDR2 SFDVKD come from the germline V gene. V shed 4 bases, J shed 0 bases, and the junction held 4 bases outside the gene matches.

This chain uses TRBV20-1 with TRBJ2-3; 9 bases are a match to TRBD2. Germline V gives CDR1 DFQATT, CDR2 SNEGSKA (reference sequence). V shed 5 bases, J shed 4 bases, and the junction held 16 bases outside the gene matches. This CDR3 region has 17 residues. The CDR3 spells CSASATNSGGFADTQYF. The CDR3 coding sequence is TGCAGTGCTTCCGCCACCAATAGCGGGGGTTTCGCAGATACGCAGTATTTT.

The V and J genes are TRBV5-6 and TRBJ2-1, with 8 bases lining up with TRBD2. Germline-derived CDR1 and CDR2 are SGHDT and YYEEEE. V gave up 7 bases and J gave up 3 bases; unmatched junction bases: 6. The CDR3 extends over 14 amino acids. CDR3 residues: CASAPSGHYNEQFF. The CDR3 coding sequence is TGTGCCAGCGCCCCTAGCGGGCACTACAATGAGCAGTTCTTC.

V and J are TRBV6-6 and TRBJ1-1, with D unclear. CDR1 and CDR2 from the germline V gene are MNHNY and SVGAGI (reference sequence). CDR3 length equals 14 residues. V was cut by 8 bases and J by 5 bases, with 18 bases left in between. This CDR3 is CASGLVGVETEAFF. CDR3 nucleotide sequence: TGTGCCAGCGGTTTGGTAGGTGTAGAGACTGAAGCTTTCTTT.

V and J are TRBV20-1 and TRBJ2-1, with 7 positions matching TRBD1. The CDR3 is made up of 14 amino acids. CDR1 is DFQATT and CDR2 is SNEGSKA in the germline V gene (reference sequence). Trimming removed 5 bases from V and 6 bases from J; junction bases left unmatched: 10. The CDR3 is CSADTGVGGNEQFF. The CDR3 DNA follows: TGCAGTGCTGATACAGGGGTTGGGGGCAATGAGCAGTTCTTC.

This clonotype was seen a handful of times. The CDR3 nucleotides are TGCGCCAGCAGCCCTGAAGGGAGTCGGACAGATACGCAGTATTTT. It yields the protein CASSPEGSRTDTQYF. The rearrangement joins TRBV5-1 to TRBJ2-3; a weak D match, TRBD2 (5 bases). Germline V gene lookup returns CDR1 SGHRS and CDR2 YFSETQ. CDR3 length: 15 amino acids. V dropped 4 bases and J dropped 3 bases, with 15 bases sitting between them.

This clonotype was detected ten times or more. The gene calls are TRBV14 and TRBJ1-2, with 7 bases that match TRBD1. Germline V gene lookup returns CDR1 SGHDN and CDR2 FVKESK. J lost 7 bases, V lost 2 bases, and 4 bases had no gene match. The CDR3 length is 13 residues. Here the CDR3 reads CASSQKGARGYTF. CDR3 sequence (DNA): TGTGCCAGCAGCCAAAAGGGGGCCCGTGGCTACACCTTC.

The chain uses TRBV20-1 and TRBJ2-5; 10 nucleotides match TRBD1. The length of the CDR3 is 13 residues. Germline V lookup: CDR1 DFQATT, CDR2 SNEGSKA (reference sequence). V was pared by 6 bases and J by 5 bases, with 6 bases of the junction left unmatched. DNA of the CDR3: TGCAGTGCAAAGACAGGGGGCGCGGAGACCCAGTACTTC. It translates to CSAKTGGAETQYF.

This clonotype was observed many times. The chain joins TRBV15 to TRBJ2-7; the match to TRBD2 covers 8 bases. Trimming at V came to 3 bases and at J to 4 bases, leaving 8 bases not matched to a gene. Germline V gives CDR1 LNHNV, CDR2 YYDKDF (reference sequence). The CDR3 runs to 15 residues. Here the CDR3 reads CATSSNRGGGYEQYF. Written as DNA, the CDR3 is TGTGCCACCAGCAGCAACCGGGGGGGCGGGTACGAGCAGTACTTC.

The V call is TRBV7-9, the J call TRBJ1-2; D might be TRBD1 (5 bases). The length of the CDR3 is 11 residues. Trimming removed 5 bases from V and 10 bases from J, with 11 bases in between. Looked up from germline, CDR1 is SEHNR and CDR2 is FQNEAQ (reference sequence). The CDR3 DNA reads as TGTGCCAGCAGCCGTTTGGGGGACTACACCTTC. Translated: CASSRLGDYTF.

This clonotype was seen once. One junction end disagrees with the germline gene, perhaps due to a read error. The rearrangement uses TRBV27 and TRBJ2-7, with D tentatively TRBD2 (5 bases). Germline loops: CDR1 MNHEY, CDR2 SMNVEV (reference sequence). There are 13 residues in the CDR3. The CDR3 DNA sequence: TGTGCCGGCAGTCTAACTAGGTACTACGAACAGTACTTC. This sequence encodes CAGSLTRYYEQYF.

This clonotype was found a few times. CDR3 coding DNA: TGTGCCAGCAACTCCGGACAGAACACTGAAGCTTTCTTT. Its protein is CASNSGQNTEAFF. The chain links TRBV7-9 to TRBJ1-1, with a tentative D call TRBD1 (5 bases). The V gene's germline CDR1 is SEHNR and CDR2 FQNEAQ (reference sequence). V gave up 7 bases and J gave up 1 base, with 10 bases separating them. This CDR3 is built from 13 residues.

This rearrangement joins TRBV28 to TRBJ2-5; 10 bases agree with TRBD2. This CDR3 spans 15 amino acids. Trimming cost V 4 bases and J 4 bases; bases outside gene matches: 6. Germline V gene sequence: CDR1 MDHEN, CDR2 SYDVKM. CDR3 in amino acids: CASSSPGLARETQYF. CDR3 coding DNA: TGTGCCAGCAGTTCGCCGGGACTAGCGAGAGAGACCCAGTACTTC.

A note on this clonotype: Just one base apart from a much larger clone, this may be a read error. This chain uses TRBV4-1 with TRBJ2-7; D perhaps matches TRBD2 (6 bases). This CDR3 has 15 amino acids. CDR1 MGHRA and CDR2 YSYEKL come from the germline V gene. Deletions cut 0 bases from V and 3 bases from J, with 12 bases between. The CDR3: CASSQETGLSYEQYF. CDR3 sequence (DNA): TGCGCCAGCAGCCAAGAAACGGGACTTAGCTACGAGCAGTACTTC.

The chain carries TRBV2 and TRBJ1-5, with 7 bases lining up with TRBD1. Germline values: CDR1 SNHLY, CDR2 FYNNEI. The J segment lost 0 bases and the V segment lost 6 bases, leaving 8 bases of the junction unmatched. The CDR3 extends over 16 amino acids. CDR3 sequence reads: CASRAGQYYSNQPQHF. CDR3 DNA sequence: TGTGCCAGCAGGGCGGGACAGTACTATAGCAATCAGCCCCAGCATTTT.

This clonotype was seen a handful of times. CDR3 protein: CASSVGQGAYGYTF. CDR3 nucleotides: TGTGCCAGCAGCGTCGGACAGGGGGCGTACGGCTACACCTTC. The chain has TRBV11-2 and TRBJ1-2, with 11 bases fitting TRBD1. This CDR3 is 14 amino acids long. With 5 bases clipped from V and 8 bases from J, the junction kept 7 bases outside the gene matches. Germline CDR1 is SGHAT and CDR2 is FQNNGV.

This clonotype was observed a handful of times. This rearrangement joins TRBV5-5 to TRBJ2-5, with D unresolved. Germline CDR1 reads SGHKS; CDR2 reads YYEKEE (reference sequence). V was shortened by 4 bases and J by 4 bases, with 11 bases between the two germline ends. The CDR3 consists of 13 residues. CDR3: CASSPWLGETQYF. CDR3 nucleotides: TGTGCCAGCAGCCCCTGGTTGGGAGAGACCCAGTACTTC.

The DNA for the CDR3 is TGTGCCAGCAGTTCCCATGAGGGTGGGGATGAGCAGTTCTTC. As protein: CASSSHEGGDEQFF. The chain combines TRBV12-3 or TRBV12-4 with TRBJ2-1; maybe TRBD2 (5 bases). V was shortened by 4 bases and J by 8 bases, with 15 bases between the two germline ends. The CDR3 extends over 14 amino acids.

This clonotype was detected only a few times. V gene TRBV11-3 combines with J gene TRBJ2-5, with 7 nucleotides matching TRBD1. Germline values: CDR1 SGHNT, CDR2 YENEEA. Trimming took 2 bases from V and 6 from J; bases not matched to a gene: 3. CDR3 size: 13 residues. The CDR3 DNA reads TGTGCCAGCAGCTTATCAGGGGGAAAGACCCAGTACTTC. It codes for CASSLSGGKTQYF.

This clonotype was seen a single time. The chain joins TRBV6-1 to TRBJ1-2; 8 bases are shared with TRBD1. The CDR3 runs 13 residues. The junction had 5 bases not matched to a gene; V was cut back by 5 bases and J by 6 bases. Germline V gene data show CDR1 as MNHNS and CDR2 as SASEGT. The CDR3 DNA sequence: TGTGCCAGCAGTATACAGGGGGATGATGGCTACACCTTC. Translation: CASSIQGDDGYTF.